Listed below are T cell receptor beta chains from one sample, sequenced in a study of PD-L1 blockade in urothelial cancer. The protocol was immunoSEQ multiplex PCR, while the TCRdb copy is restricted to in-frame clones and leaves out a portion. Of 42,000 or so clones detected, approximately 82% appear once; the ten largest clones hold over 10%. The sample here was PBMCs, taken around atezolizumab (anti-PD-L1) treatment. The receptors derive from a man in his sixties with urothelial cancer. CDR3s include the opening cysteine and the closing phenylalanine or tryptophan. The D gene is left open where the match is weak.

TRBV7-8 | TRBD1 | CASSGQGTANTDTQYF
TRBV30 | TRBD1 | CAWSAATGVTTQAFF
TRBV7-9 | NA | CASSLEEWSEQYF
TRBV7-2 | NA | CASSLLGSIAKNIQYF
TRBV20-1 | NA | CSARVSYEQFF
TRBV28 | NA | CASSPADSSYEQYF
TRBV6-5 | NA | CASSWGSRRFQETQYF
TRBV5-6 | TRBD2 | CASSAFSGRPLTSTYEQYF
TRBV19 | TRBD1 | CASGDRANTEAFF
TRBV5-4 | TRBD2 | CASSLTSGDTDTQYF
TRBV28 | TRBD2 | CASTLAGGPADTQYF
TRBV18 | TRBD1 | CASSPGGQGGSPLHF
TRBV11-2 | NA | CASSLDRYNEQFF
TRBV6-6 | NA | CASISNTEAFF
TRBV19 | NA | CASSIDARDQPQHF
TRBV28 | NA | CASEERDSGNTIYF
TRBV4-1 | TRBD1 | CASSQERGGQTDTQYF
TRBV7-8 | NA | CASSLVGTVTYEQYF
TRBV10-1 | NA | CASSEPGLSEQFF
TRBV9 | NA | CASSVDQGEAFF
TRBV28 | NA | CASSVQGGAYNEQFF
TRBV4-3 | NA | CASSPSTERGGGLLDNEQFF
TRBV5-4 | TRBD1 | CASSLGPDRVYGYTF
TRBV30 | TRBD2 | CAWASGLAGDEQFF
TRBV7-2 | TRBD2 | CASSLATSVPNEQYF
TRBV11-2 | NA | CASSFPGEAFF
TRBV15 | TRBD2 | CATSRAISGRETQYF
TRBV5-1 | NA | CASSLGQFLSPLHF
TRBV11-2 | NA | CASSWAQETQYF
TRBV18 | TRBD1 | CASSPRTGADQPQHF
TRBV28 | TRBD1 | CASSSYRGFSGGYTF
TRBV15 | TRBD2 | CATSGRSWTSGKETQYF
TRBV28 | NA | CASSLQTSNTEAFF
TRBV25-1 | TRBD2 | CASSDLAGAGELFF
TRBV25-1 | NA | CASSATRQNPSYGYTF
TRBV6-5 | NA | CASKGGSGNEQFF
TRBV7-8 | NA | CASSLWAVVAKNIQYF
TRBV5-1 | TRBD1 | CASSDTGTGDYEQYF
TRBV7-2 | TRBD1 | CASSDRQGRTEAFF
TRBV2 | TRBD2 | CASKTRLAGGPDEQFF
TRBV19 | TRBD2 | CASSRRLAGEGNEQFF
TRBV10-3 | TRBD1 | CAIRTGTATDTQYF
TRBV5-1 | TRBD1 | CASSLEGGDSPLHF
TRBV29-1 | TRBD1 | CSDDRVFNYGYTF
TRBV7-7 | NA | CASSLGRSSTDTQYF
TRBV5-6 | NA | CASSLYGSNQPQHF
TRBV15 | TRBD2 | CATRLSGTSRNEQFF
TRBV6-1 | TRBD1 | CASSEGGQGRGEQYF
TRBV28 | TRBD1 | CASRASGTGRGQPQHF
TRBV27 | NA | CASSSTSGGSYEQYF
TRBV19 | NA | CASSGLARAQETQYF
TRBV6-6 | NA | CASSGPGTKGTYEQYF
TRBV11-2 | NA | CASSLDPAGLNGYTF
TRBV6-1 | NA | CASSEVGGLGTEAFF
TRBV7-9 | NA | CASTTLTGFPSSSYEQYF
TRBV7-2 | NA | CASSLELGPQFF
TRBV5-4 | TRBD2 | CASSSGLAGVGSGANVLTF
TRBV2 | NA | CASSEQISGNTIYF